This entry lists 29 T cell receptor beta chains sequenced from one sample in a study of T cell responses to AZD1222 COVID-19 vaccine. The repertoire was sequenced with immunoSEQ multiplex PCR; TCRdb's copy has only in-frame clones and lacks some. The repertoire holds under 150,000 clones, with over 85% as singletons. Source: peripheral blood, taken 28 days after the second AZD1222 dose. The origin of the receptors is an adult who received the AZD1222 COVID-19 vaccine.

V is TRBV2 and J is TRBJ1-2, with no clear D. Germline loops: CDR1 SNHLY, CDR2 FYNNEI. V lost 3 bases, J lost 2 bases, and 10 bases lay in between. The CDR3 extends over 14 amino acids. The CDR3 is CASSEGSRNYGYTF. In nucleotides, the CDR3 is TGTGCCAGCAGTGAGGGTTCACGCAACTATGGCTACACCTTC. Based on the CDR3 plus reference TRBV2 and TRBJ1-2, the full variable domain is EPEVTQTPSHQVTQMGQEVILRCVPISNHLYFYWYRQILGQKVEFLVSFYNNEISEKSEIFDDQFSVERPDGSNFTLKIRSTKLEDSAMYFCASSEGSRNYGYTFGSGTRLTVV.

V is TRBV20-1 and J is TRBJ1-1; D call uncertain. The CDR3 has 11 residues. The germline CDR1 and CDR2 sequences are DFQATT and SNEGSKA (reference sequence). In nucleotides, the CDR3 is TGCAGCGGGTTAGGAGACACTGAAGCTTTCTTT. Protein sequence: CSGLGDTEAFF.

The V and J genes are TRBV27 and TRBJ2-5; 7 bases are a match to TRBD1. The CDR3 extends over 13 amino acids. After removal of 2 bases from V and 7 bases from J, the junction contained 4 bases not matched to a gene. The germline gives CDR1 MNHEY, CDR2 SMNVEV (reference sequence). CDR3 amino acids: CASSLRQGTTQYF. For the CDR3, the DNA is TGTGCCAGCAGTTTACGACAGGGCACGACCCAGTACTTC.

This clone was detected once. The gene calls are TRBV7-2 and TRBJ2-1; 8 bases fit TRBD1. V trimming: 5 bases; J trimming: 7 bases; junction bases outside the gene matches: 10. The CDR3 contains 15 residues. Germline values: CDR1 SGHTA, CDR2 FQGNSA. The chain's CDR3 is CASSPQGQVQNEQFF. The CDR3 bases are TGTGCCAGCAGCCCACAGGGACAGGTTCAGAATGAGCAGTTCTTC.

J is TRBJ2-1 and V is TRBV7-3, with D possibly being TRBD1 or TRBD2 (5 bases each). V lost 2 bases to trimming and J lost 3 bases, with 8 bases between them. The CDR3 length is 14 residues. Germline V CDR1 and CDR2: SGHTA, FQGTGA. The CDR3 DNA sequence: TGTGCCAGCAGCTTAGGGACCTACTACAATGAGCAGTTCTTC. It codes for CASSLGTYYNEQFF. Full variable domain (remainder filled in from reference TRBV7-3 and TRBJ2-1): GAGVSQTPSNKVTEKGKYVELRCDPISGHTALYWYRQSLGQGPEFLIYFQGTGAADDSGLPNDRFFAVRPEGSVSTLKIQRTERGDSAVYLCASSLGTYYNEQFFGPGTRLTVL.

CDR3 sequence (DNA): TGTGCCAGTAGTACCCCCCGGCGGGGAGGCGCCGGGGAGCTGTTTTTT. As protein: CASSTPRRGGAGELFF. This chain connects TRBV19 to TRBJ2-2, with a weak D call TRBD2 (6 bases). This CDR3 has 16 amino acids. Trimming pared 4 bases from V and 6 bases from J, leaving 18 bases between. Germline V gene data show CDR1 as LNHDA and CDR2 as SQIVND (reference sequence).

V gene TRBV19 combines with J gene TRBJ1-1, with TRBD1 as a possible D gene (5 bases). Trimming removed 5 bases at V and 4 bases at J, with 14 bases between. The germline V gene encodes CDR1 LNHDA and CDR2 SQIVND (reference sequence). The CDR3 totals 14 residues. CDR3 sequence: CASSLQGLGTEAFF. The CDR3 coding sequence is TGTGCCAGTAGTCTCCAGGGATTAGGCACTGAAGCTTTCTTT.

The V gene is TRBV7-9, the J gene TRBJ2-7, with TRBD2 matching 7 bases. CDR3 length: 14 amino acids. V gave up 5 bases and J gave up 3 bases; unmatched junction bases: 7. In germline, CDR1 is SEHNR, CDR2 FQNEAQ (reference sequence). The CDR3 nucleotides read TGTGCCAGCAGCCTTAGCGGGTCGGACTACGAGCAGTACTTC. Translated, it gives CASSLSGSDYEQYF.

The chain's CDR3 is CATSGTGGAGYTF. The CDR3 nucleotides read TGTGCCACCAGTGGGACAGGGGGCGCTGGCTACACCTTC. The chain links TRBV24-1 to TRBJ1-2; 11 bases agree with TRBD1. CDR1 is KGHDR, CDR2 SFDVKD, per germline. The CDR3 is 13 residues long. The ends lost 5 bases at V and 7 bases at J; junction bases unmatched: 2.

In DNA form, the CDR3 reads TGTGCCACAATTTGTTGGCCGGGACAGAGCGGCGGAGGAGGAGATACGCAGTATTTT. It encodes CATICWPGQSGGGGDTQYF. The gene calls are TRBV15 and TRBJ2-3, with TRBD1 identical over 7 bases. Per germline, CDR1 LNHNV and CDR2 YYDKDF (reference sequence). V gave up 9 bases and J gave up 5 bases; unmatched junction bases: 26. The CDR3 is 19 residues long. Full variable domain (outside the CDR3, taken from reference TRBV15 and TRBJ2-3): DAMVIQNPRYQVTQFGKPVTLSCSQTLNHNVMYWYQQKSSQAPKLLFHYYDKDFNNEADTPDNFQSRRPNTSFCFLDIRSPGLGDTAMYLCATICWPGQSGGGGDTQYFGPGTRLTVL.

The CDR3 coding sequence is TGTGCCAGCAGCGGAGGTGGAGGGAGCGGGAGCCAGCCCCAGCATTTT. Encoded protein: CASSGGGGSGSQPQHF. This rearrangement joins TRBV7-9 to TRBJ1-5; D remains ambiguous. This CDR3 contains 16 residues. The ends were cut back, 5 bases at V and 7 bases at J, with 21 bases in the middle. CDR1 is SEHNR and CDR2 is FQNEAQ in the germline V gene (reference sequence).

This clone was counted a single time. This chain joins TRBV19 and TRBJ1-1, with unresolved D. This CDR3 is built from 13 residues. The V gene lost 6 bases and the J gene lost 4 bases, with 12 bases spanning the gap. Germline lookup yields CDR1 LNHDA and CDR2 SQIVND (reference sequence). Written as DNA, the CDR3 is TGTGCCAGTAGCCCCGGAGAGTTCACTGAAGCTTTCTTT. Encoded protein: CASSPGEFTEAFF. Supplemented by reference TRBV19 and TRBJ1-1, the full variable domain reads DGGITQSPKYLFRKEGQNVTLSCEQNLNHDAMYWYRQDPGQGLRLIYYSQIVNDFQKGDIAEGYSVSREKKESFPLTVTSAQKNPTAFYLCASSPGEFTEAFFGQGTRLTVV.

The rearrangement uses TRBV30 and TRBJ1-4; D ambiguous. The V gene lost 2 bases and the J gene lost 4 bases, with 11 bases spanning the gap. The CDR3 has 14 residues. Germline V gene lookup returns CDR1 GTSNPN and CDR2 SVGIG (reference sequence). Written as DNA, the CDR3 is TGTGCCTGGAGTCCCACGGGCATTAATGAAAAACTGTTTTTT. Amino acids: CAWSPTGINEKLFF.

The chain joins TRBV28 to TRBJ1-1; D possibly corresponds to TRBD1 (5 bases). The CDR3 runs to 13 residues. Germline CDR1 reads MDHEN; CDR2 reads SYDVKM. The V end lost 2 bases, the J end lost 6 bases, and 10 bases lay between the germline ends. The DNA for the CDR3 is TGTGCCAGCAGTTTAGGGGCTTTTCCTGAAGCTTTCTTT. Translating it yields CASSLGAFPEAFF.

The chain couples TRBV30 to TRBJ2-1; D is possibly TRBD1 (5 bases). The CDR3 extends over 12 amino acids. Looked up from germline, CDR1 is GTSNPN and CDR2 is SVGIG (reference sequence). V lost 2 bases to trimming and J lost 7 bases, with 9 bases between them. In DNA, the CDR3 is TGTGCCTGGAGTTCAGGGTGGAATGAGCAGTTCTTC. Encoded protein: CAWSSGWNEQFF.

This chain links TRBV4-3 with TRBJ2-7; 7 bases fit TRBD2. Trimming removed 2 bases from V and 5 bases from J; junction bases left unmatched: 18. The CDR3 loop spans 18 amino acids. Germline CDR1 and CDR2: LGHNA and YSLEER. CDR3 bases: TGCGCCAGCAGCCAACGACTATTCGAGGGAGGGCCCCAACACGAGCAGTACTTC. Protein sequence: CASSQRLFEGGPQHEQYF.

The V call is TRBV7-9, the J call TRBJ2-7; unclear D gene. Deletions cut 1 base from V and 2 bases from J, with 12 bases between. The CDR3 extends over 15 amino acids. CDR1 and CDR2 (germline): SEHNR, FQNEAQ (reference sequence). For the CDR3, the DNA is TGTGCCAGCAGCTTAGGGGTGGGTGACGCCTACGAGCAGTACTTC. Translation gives CASSLGVGDAYEQYF. Drawing the rest from reference TRBV7-9 and TRBJ2-7, the complete variable domain is DTGVSQNPRHKITKRGQNVTFRCDPISEHNRLYWYRQTLGQGPEFLTYFQNEAQLEKSRLLSDRFSAERPKGSFSTLEIQRTEQGDSAMYLCASSLGVGDAYEQYFGPGTRLTVT.

This clone was seen only once. The chain links TRBV28 to TRBJ2-7; 15 bases align to TRBD2. CDR1 and CDR2 (germline): MDHEN, SYDVKM. The V and J ends lost 5 bases and 2 bases, in that order; junction bases with no gene match: 7. The CDR3 is made up of 17 amino acids. For the CDR3, the DNA is TGTGCCAGCAGTGGGACTAGCGGGAGGCCACGGCCCTACGAGCAGTACTTC. Its translation is CASSGTSGRPRPYEQYF.

This rearrangement joins TRBV28 to TRBJ2-1; 10 bases are shared with TRBD2. The V gene end was trimmed by 3 bases and the J gene end by 7 bases; junction bases not matched to a gene: 3. CDR3 length: 14 residues. CDR1 and CDR2 from the germline V gene are MDHEN and SYDVKM. The CDR3 is CASSFRLAGNEQFF. CDR3 DNA sequence: TGTGCCAGCAGTTTCAGACTAGCGGGTAATGAGCAGTTCTTC. The full variable domain, in which reference TRBV28 and TRBJ2-1 provide the parts outside the CDR3, is DVKVTQSSRYLVKRTGEKVFLECVQDMDHENMFWYRQDPGLGLRLIYFSYDVKMKEKGDIPEGYSVSREKKERFSLILESASTNQTSMYLCASSFRLAGNEQFFGPGTRLTVL.

The genes are TRBV5-1 and TRBJ1-4; D is ambiguous. The CDR3 loop spans 11 amino acids. CDR1 SGHRS and CDR2 YFSETQ come from the germline V gene. Deletions cut 2 bases from V and 6 bases from J, with 2 bases between. The CDR3 protein is CASSLDEKLFF. The CDR3 bases are TGCGCCAGCAGCTTAGATGAAAAACTGTTTTTT. The full variable domain, completed using reference TRBV5-1 and TRBJ1-4, is KAGVTQTPRYLIKTRGQQVTLSCSPISGHRSVSWYQQTPGQGLQFLFEYFSETQRNKGNFPGRFSGRQFSNSRSEMNVSTLELGDSALYLCASSLDEKLFFGSGTQLSVL.

V usage is TRBV11-1 and J usage is TRBJ2-1, with TRBD1 matching over 8 bases. Germline lookup yields CDR1 SGHAT and CDR2 FQDESV (reference sequence). V was pared by 0 bases and J by 8 bases, with 18 bases of the junction left unmatched. The CDR3 is made up of 19 amino acids. CDR3 coding DNA: TGTGCCAGCAGCTTAGCTAGAGGGTCAGGGGGCGGTCTAGTGCATGAGCAGTTCTTC. Its translation is CASSLARGSGGGLVHEQFF. Full variable domain (outside the CDR3, taken from reference TRBV11-1 and TRBJ2-1): EAEVAQSPRYKITEKSQAVAFWCDPISGHATLYWYRQILGQGPELLVQFQDESVVDDSQLPKDRFSAERLKGVDSTLKIQPAELGDSAMYLCASSLARGSGGGLVHEQFFGPGTRLTVL.

The chain combines TRBV4-2 with TRBJ2-2; 10 bases are a match to TRBD2. Germline-derived CDR1 and CDR2 are LGHNA and YNFKEQ. This CDR3 is built from 17 residues. V dropped 1 base and J dropped 5; count of bases not matched to a gene: 7. The CDR3 sequence: CASSQGSGTSDTGELFF. CDR3 DNA sequence: TGTGCCAGCAGCCAAGGCTCCGGGACTAGCGATACCGGGGAGCTGTTTTTT.

This chain connects TRBV3-1 (or the pseudogene TRBV3-2) to TRBJ1-2; D is uncertain. CDR1 is LGHDT, CDR2 YNNKEL, per germline (reference sequence). Trimming removed 6 bases at V and 3 bases at J, with 14 bases between. CDR3 length: 14 residues. As DNA, the CDR3 is TGTGCCAGCAGACCCCGCGGGTCGGACTATGGCTACACCTTC. Amino acids: CASRPRGSDYGYTF.

This chain links TRBV11-2 with TRBJ1-4; D possibly corresponds to TRBD1 (5 bases). The length of the CDR3 is 16 residues. Germline-derived CDR1 and CDR2 are SGHAT and FQNNGV. Between the trimmed V and J ends, which lost 4 bases and 3 bases, there was a span of 15 bases. CDR3 sequence (DNA): TGTGCCAGCAGCTCGGCGTGGGGCATACCTAATGAAAAACTGTTTTTT. It encodes CASSSAWGIPNEKLFF.

The rearrangement joins TRBV11-3 to TRBJ2-7; D may correspond to TRBD1 or TRBD2 (5 bases each). CDR3 size: 17 residues. Trimming removed 2 bases from V and 5 bases from J, with 22 bases in between. CDR1 is SGHNT and CDR2 is YENEEA in the germline V gene. The CDR3 nucleotides read TGTGCCAGCAGCTTAATGCGGCCCCCCGACGAGGGGAACGAGCAGTACTTC. Amino acids: CASSLMRPPDEGNEQYF.

This chain links TRBV6-4 with TRBJ2-3; 8 bases align to TRBD2. Germline V gene lookup returns CDR1 MRHNA and CDR2 SNTAGT. The V and J ends lost 5 bases and 3 bases, in that order; junction bases with no gene match: 4. The CDR3 is 14 amino acids. The CDR3 region has the DNA TGTGCCAGCAGTTTAGCGGGGACGACAGATACGCAGTATTTT. This sequence encodes CASSLAGTTDTQYF.

This chain connects TRBV12-3 or TRBV12-4 to TRBJ1-1; TRBD1 matches at 7 bases. CDR3 length equals 13 residues. Trimming cost V 5 bases and J 7 bases; bases outside gene matches: 7. CDR3 bases: TGTGCCAGCAGTCCGGACAGGAATTTTGAAGCTTTCTTT. Protein sequence: CASSPDRNFEAFF.

The J gene is TRBJ2-3, the V gene TRBV10-3; no clear D. The CDR3 runs to 16 residues. V shed 3 bases and J shed 0 bases, with 13 bases lying between them. The germline V gene has CDR1 ENHRY and CDR2 SYGVKD. CDR3 sequence reads: CAISDPTSPSTDTQYF. DNA of the CDR3: TGTGCCATCAGTGACCCGACATCCCCTAGCACAGATACGCAGTATTTT.

This clone has a single count. The V call is TRBV24-1, the J call TRBJ2-1; 9 bases match TRBD1. CDR3 size: 15 residues. From germline, CDR1 is KGHDR and CDR2 SFDVKD. V was pared by 1 base and J by 5 bases, with 2 bases of the junction left unmatched. CDR3 region: CATSDFWTGDNEQFF. CDR3 nucleotide sequence: TGTGCCACCAGTGATTTTTGGACAGGGGACAATGAGCAGTTCTTC.